This is a list of T cell receptor beta chains from one sample in a study of OX40 agonist ivuxolimab in advanced cancers. This table comes from immunoSEQ multiplex PCR, and its TCRdb copy is limited to in-frame clones, with some not included. The table has roughly 34,000 clones, 85% to 95% seen once. The material was CD4+ or CD8+ T cells sorted from blood, obtained in a trial of the OX40 agonist ivuxolimab. These receptors originate from an adult with an advanced solid tumor such as melanoma, head and neck, liver or kidney cancer. The CDR3 runs from the conserved cysteine through the conserved F or W. The order of the fields is clone size, V gene, J gene, D gene, CDR3 DNA, CDR3 protein. A D gene is named only where the DNA matches it firmly. Rows give clone size only sometimes, using once, few, many, or a class for an expanded clone.

size: -
V: TRBV10-1
J: TRBJ2-3
D: TRBD2
DNA: TGCGCCAGCAGTGATTTAGCGGGGAGCACAGATACGCAGTATTTT
CDR3: CASSDLAGSTDTQYF

size: -
V: TRBV5-4
J: TRBJ2-1
D: -
DNA: TGTGCCAGCAGCTTGAGAAGGGCTGGAAATGAGCAGTTCTTC
CDR3: CASSLRRAGNEQFF

size: -
V: TRBV30
J: TRBJ2-7
D: TRBD2
DNA: TGTGCCTGGAGGGGGGGGACGGTGAGCTCCTACGAGCAGTACTTC
CDR3: CAWRGGTVSSYEQYF

size: once
V: TRBV21-1
J: TRBJ1-1
D: -
DNA: TGTGCCAGCAGCAAACCATCCCGACAGAACACTGAAGCTTTCTTT
CDR3: CASSKPSRQNTEAFF

size: -
V: TRBV5-1
J: TRBJ2-7
D: TRBD2
DNA: TGCGCCAGCAGCTTGGGACGCGGGAGCGAGCAGTACTTC
CDR3: CASSLGRGSEQYF

size: -
V: TRBV7-2
J: TRBJ2-7
D: TRBD1
DNA: TGTGCCAGCAGCTTAGGGACAGGGATCGAGCAGTACTTC
CDR3: CASSLGTGIEQYF

size: -
V: TRBV2
J: TRBJ2-5
D: TRBD1
DNA: TGTGCCAGCAGTGCACAGGGGGCAGGGCAAGAGACCCAGTACTTC
CDR3: CASSAQGAGQETQYF

size: few
V: TRBV5-4
J: TRBJ2-7
D: -
DNA: TGTGCCAGCAGCTTGGCAGGGAACAGGTACGAGCAGTACTTC
CDR3: CASSLAGNRYEQYF

size: -
V: TRBV10-3
J: TRBJ1-4
D: -
DNA: TGTGCCATCTCGGGGCGGCAGGGGAGGTTCGAAAAACTGTTTTTT
CDR3: CAISGRQGRFEKLFF

size: -
V: TRBV28
J: TRBJ2-7
D: TRBD1
DNA: TGTGCCAGCAAGGGACAGGGGGCATTTTACGAGCAGTACTTC
CDR3: CASKGQGAFYEQYF

size: -
V: TRBV5-8
J: TRBJ1-2
D: -
DNA: TGTGCCAGCAGCCCTCACCTCGGACAGTATGGCTACACCTTC
CDR3: CASSPHLGQYGYTF

size: -
V: TRBV9
J: TRBJ1-3
D: TRBD1
DNA: TGTGCCAGCAGCCCGGGACAGGGGGCTACCTACTCTGGAAACACCATATATTTT
CDR3: CASSPGQGATYSGNTIYF

size: -
V: TRBV6-1
J: TRBJ1-2
D: TRBD1
DNA: TGTGCCAGCATTAGGGGACAGTCGACGTATGGCTACACCTTC
CDR3: CASIRGQSTYGYTF

size: -
V: TRBV29-1
J: TRBJ2-3
D: TRBD2
DNA: TGCAGCGTCTCCCCCGGACTAGCGGGGGGACAAACAGATACGCAGTATTTT
CDR3: CSVSPGLAGGQTDTQYF

size: -
V: TRBV5-1
J: TRBJ2-7
D: TRBD1
DNA: TGCGCCAGCAGCTTGGTGACAGGGGGCAACGAGCAGTACTTC
CDR3: CASSLVTGGNEQYF

size: -
V: TRBV4-2
J: TRBJ1-1
D: -
DNA: TGTGCCAGCAGCCAAGATGCTCCCAGGGCGGACACTGAAGCTTTCTTT
CDR3: CASSQDAPRADTEAFF

size: -
V: TRBV5-6
J: TRBJ2-7
D: TRBD1
DNA: TGTGCCAGCAGCCCTCCGGGACAGGGTACTTACGAGCAGTACTTC
CDR3: CASSPPGQGTYEQYF

size: -
V: TRBV6-1
J: TRBJ2-7
D: TRBD2
DNA: TGTGCCAGCAGGGCTAGCGGGGAATCCTACGAGCAGTACTTC
CDR3: CASRASGESYEQYF

size: -
V: TRBV7-8
J: TRBJ1-1
D: -
DNA: TGTGCCAGCAGCCCCTCCAGGGGTTTAACTGAAGCTTTCTTT
CDR3: CASSPSRGLTEAFF

size: -
V: TRBV4-1
J: TRBJ2-1
D: -
DNA: TGCGCCAGCAGCCAAGATCCGACGTTCGGTGAGCAGTTCTTC
CDR3: CASSQDPTFGEQFF

size: -
V: TRBV6-1
J: TRBJ1-5
D: TRBD1
DNA: TGTGCCAGCAGTGAAGCCCTACAGGGGAATCAGCCCCAGCATTTT
CDR3: CASSEALQGNQPQHF

size: once
V: TRBV19
J: TRBJ1-5
D: -
DNA: TGTGCCAGTAGTATACAGTCCGGCCAGCCCCAGCATTTT
CDR3: CASSIQSGQPQHF

size: -
V: TRBV10-3
J: TRBJ1-2
D: -
DNA: TGTGCCATCAGTGAGTCGAGACAGGCGGGCTACACCTTC
CDR3: CAISESRQAGYTF

size: few
V: TRBV5-1
J: TRBJ2-2
D: -
DNA: TGCGCCAGCAGCTCCCCTGGACAGAAACTCTATTCCACCGGGGAGCTGTTTTTT
CDR3: CASSSPGQKLYSTGELFF

size: -
V: TRBV6-5
J: TRBJ1-5
D: TRBD1
DNA: TGTGCCAGCAGTGGGGGGACAGGGGGCTATCAGCCCCAGCATTTT
CDR3: CASSGGTGGYQPQHF

size: -
V: TRBV28
J: TRBJ1-5
D: -
DNA: TGTGCCAGCAGTTTACTAGGGAGGACTCAGCCCCAGCATTTT
CDR3: CASSLLGRTQPQHF

size: -
V: TRBV6-5
J: TRBJ2-2
D: TRBD2
DNA: TGTGCCAGCAGCCGGGGACTAGCGCGGTCCGGGGAGCTGTTTTTT
CDR3: CASSRGLARSGELFF

size: -
V: TRBV11-2
J: TRBJ2-7
D: TRBD2
DNA: TGTGCCAGCAGCCTCGACCCCGGGACTAGCGGGAGGGGCCACGAGCAGTACTTC
CDR3: CASSLDPGTSGRGHEQYF

size: -
V: TRBV7-9
J: TRBJ2-1
D: -
DNA: TGTGCCAGCAGCCGACAGGAGGGGAATGAGCAGTTCTTC
CDR3: CASSRQEGNEQFF

size: -
V: TRBV18
J: TRBJ1-1
D: TRBD1
DNA: TGTGCCAGCTCACCAGTTACAGGGGGGAACACTGAAGCTTTCTTT
CDR3: CASSPVTGGNTEAFF

size: -
V: TRBV28
J: TRBJ2-2
D: -
DNA: TGTGCCAGCAGCTCGACCCGATTAGAGCGGACAAGCCGCCAGAACACCGGGGAGCTGTTTTTT
CDR3: CASSSTRLERTSRQNTGELFF

size: -
V: TRBV5-8
J: TRBJ1-5
D: TRBD1
DNA: TGTGCCAGCAGCTTGGGACAGGGCTTTAATCAGCCCCAGCATTTT
CDR3: CASSLGQGFNQPQHF

size: -
V: TRBV2
J: TRBJ2-2
D: -
DNA: TGTGCCAGCAGCCCGGAGGGGGGGCTGATGTACACCGGGGAGCTGTTTTTT
CDR3: CASSPEGGLMYTGELFF

size: -
V: TRBV7-2
J: TRBJ1-2
D: -
DNA: TGTGCCAGCAGCGCCTATCAGTCTAACTATGGCTACACCTTC
CDR3: CASSAYQSNYGYTF

size: -
V: TRBV28
J: TRBJ1-1
D: TRBD1
DNA: TGTGCCAGCAAGACTCCGGGACAGGGTATCACTGAAGCTTTCTTT
CDR3: CASKTPGQGITEAFF

size: -
V: TRBV30
J: TRBJ2-1
D: -
DNA: TGTGCCTGGACAGGGAGTCCCTACAATGAGCAGTTCTTC
CDR3: CAWTGSPYNEQFF

size: -
V: TRBV27
J: TRBJ2-4
D: TRBD2
DNA: TGTGCCACCATAAAGGGAGCGGGGGGAGCCAAAAACATTCAGTACTTC
CDR3: CATIKGAGGAKNIQYF

size: once
V: TRBV21-1
J: TRBJ2-1
D: -
DNA: TGTGCCAGCGGACAGGTCCAAAGCTCCTACAATGAGCAGTTCTTC
CDR3: CASGQVQSSYNEQFF

size: -
V: TRBV11-2
J: TRBJ2-5
D: -
DNA: TGTGCCAGCAGCTTCACGGACACAGGCAAGACCCAGTACTTC
CDR3: CASSFTDTGKTQYF

size: once
V: TRBV11-2
J: TRBJ1-1
D: -
DNA: TGTGCCAGCAGCTTAGTTTTGGGGGGCGCGACTGAAGCTTTCTTT
CDR3: CASSLVLGGATEAFF

size: -
V: TRBV9
J: TRBJ1-3
D: -
DNA: TGTGCCAGCAGCGTACAGGGTGGAAACACCATATATTTT
CDR3: CASSVQGGNTIYF